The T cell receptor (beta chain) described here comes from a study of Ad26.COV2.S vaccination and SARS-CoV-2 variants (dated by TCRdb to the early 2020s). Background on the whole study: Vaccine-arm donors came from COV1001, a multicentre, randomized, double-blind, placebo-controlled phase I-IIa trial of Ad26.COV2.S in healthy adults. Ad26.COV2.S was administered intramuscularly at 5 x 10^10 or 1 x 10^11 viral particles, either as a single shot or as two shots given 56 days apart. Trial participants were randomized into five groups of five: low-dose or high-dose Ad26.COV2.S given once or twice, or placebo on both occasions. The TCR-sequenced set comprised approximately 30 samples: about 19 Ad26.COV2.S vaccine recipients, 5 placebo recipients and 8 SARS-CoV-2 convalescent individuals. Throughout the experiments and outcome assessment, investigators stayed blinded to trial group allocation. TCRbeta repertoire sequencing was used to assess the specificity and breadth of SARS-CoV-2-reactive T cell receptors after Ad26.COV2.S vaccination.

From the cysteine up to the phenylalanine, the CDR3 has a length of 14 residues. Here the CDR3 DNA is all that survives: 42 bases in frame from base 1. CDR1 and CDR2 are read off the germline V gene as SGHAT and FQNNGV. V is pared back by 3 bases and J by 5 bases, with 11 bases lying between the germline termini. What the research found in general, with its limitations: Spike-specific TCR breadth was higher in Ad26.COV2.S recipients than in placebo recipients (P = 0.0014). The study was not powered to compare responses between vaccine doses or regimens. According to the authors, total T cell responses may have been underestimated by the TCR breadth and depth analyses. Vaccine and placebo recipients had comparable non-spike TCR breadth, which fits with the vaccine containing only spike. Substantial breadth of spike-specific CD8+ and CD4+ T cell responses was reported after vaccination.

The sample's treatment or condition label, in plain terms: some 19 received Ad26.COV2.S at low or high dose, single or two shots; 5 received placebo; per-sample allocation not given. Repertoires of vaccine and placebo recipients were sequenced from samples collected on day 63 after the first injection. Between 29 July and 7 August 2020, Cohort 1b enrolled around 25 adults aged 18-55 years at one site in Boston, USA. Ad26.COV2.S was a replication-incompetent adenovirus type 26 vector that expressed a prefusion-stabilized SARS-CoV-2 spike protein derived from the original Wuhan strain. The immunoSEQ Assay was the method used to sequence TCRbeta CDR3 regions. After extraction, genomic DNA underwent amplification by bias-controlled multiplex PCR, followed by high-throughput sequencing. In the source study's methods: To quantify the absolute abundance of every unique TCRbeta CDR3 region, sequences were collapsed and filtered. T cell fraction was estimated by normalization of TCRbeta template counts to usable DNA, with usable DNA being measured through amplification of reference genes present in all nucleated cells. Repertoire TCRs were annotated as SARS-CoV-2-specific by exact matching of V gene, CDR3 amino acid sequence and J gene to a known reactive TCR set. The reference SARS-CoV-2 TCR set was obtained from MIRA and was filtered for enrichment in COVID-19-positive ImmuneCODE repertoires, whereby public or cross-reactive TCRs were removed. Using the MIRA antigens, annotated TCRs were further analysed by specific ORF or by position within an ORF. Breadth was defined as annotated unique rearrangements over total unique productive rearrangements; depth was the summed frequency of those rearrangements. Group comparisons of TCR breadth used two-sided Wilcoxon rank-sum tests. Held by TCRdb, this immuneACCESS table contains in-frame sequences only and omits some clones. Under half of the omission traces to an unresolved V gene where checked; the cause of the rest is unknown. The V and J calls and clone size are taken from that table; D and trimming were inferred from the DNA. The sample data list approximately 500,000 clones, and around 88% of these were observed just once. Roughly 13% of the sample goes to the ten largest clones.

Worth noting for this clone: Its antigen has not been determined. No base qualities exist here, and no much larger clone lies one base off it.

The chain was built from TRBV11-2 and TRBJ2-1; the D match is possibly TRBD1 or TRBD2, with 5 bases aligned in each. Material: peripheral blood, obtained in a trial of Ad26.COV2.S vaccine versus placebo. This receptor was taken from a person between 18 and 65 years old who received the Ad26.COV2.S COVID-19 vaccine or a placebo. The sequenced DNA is TGTGCCAGCAGCTTGGGACGGTGGAACAATGAGCAGTTCTTC. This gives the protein CASSLGRWNNEQFF.